This is a list of T cell receptor beta chains from one sample in a study of CD8 T cells in Susac syndrome. MiXCR, applied by TCRdb to the immunoSEQ multiplex PCR reads, yields one record per CDR3 protein. The table lists about 130,000 distinct CDR3 sequences, about 95% of them singletons, with roughly 0.11% in the top ten. Sequencing was done on a sample of CD4+ T cells from PBMCs. The receptors stem from a human donor in good health. CDR3s include the opening cysteine and the closing phenylalanine or tryptophan. The D gene is left open where the match is weak. The size field is filled for only some rows; it gives once, few, many or a size class.

J,V,size,D,CDR3,DNA
TRBJ2-1,TRBV24-1,-,-,CATSDWATYNEQFF,TGTGCCACCAGCGATTGGGCAACCTACAATGAGCAGTTCTTC
TRBJ1-4,TRBV14,-,-,CASSPRDANEKLFF,TGTGCCAGCAGCCCAAGGGACGCGAATGAAAAACTGTTTTTT
TRBJ2-2,TRBV20-1,-,-,CSAPSFLNTGELFF,TGCAGTGCTCCTTCTTTTTTGAACACCGGGGAGCTGTTTTTT
TRBJ2-2,TRBV7-9,-,-,CASSRKDSNTGELFF,TGTGCCAGCAGCCGCAAGGACTCGAACACCGGGGAGCTGTTTTTT
TRBJ2-5,TRBV30,-,-,CAWSVIQETQYF,TGTGCCTGGAGTGTAATCCAAGAGACCCAGTACTTC
TRBJ1-5,TRBV7-2,once,TRBD1,CASSERTGGYSNQPQHF,TGTGCCAGCAGCGAAAGGACAGGGGGTTATAGCAATCAGCCCCAGCATTTT
TRBJ2-3,TRBV3-1,-,-,CASSRGKHASSTDTQYF,TGTGCCAGCAGCCGGGGGAAGCACGCATCTAGCACAGATACGCAGTATTTT
TRBJ1-2,TRBV12-3/TRBV12-4,-,-,CASSQIMGPYGYTF,TGTGCCAGCAGCCAGATTATGGGGCCCTATGGCTACACCTTC
TRBJ2-1,TRBV7-2,-,-,CASRMALAGEQFF,TGTGCCAGCAGGATGGCTCTGGCCGGTGAGCAGTTCTTC
TRBJ2-6,TRBV6-5,-,-,CASSYSPRTVSSGANVLTF,TGTGCCAGCAGTTACTCCCCCCGGACAGTGAGCTCTGGGGCCAACGTCCTGACTTTC
TRBJ2-4,TRBV20-1,-,TRBD2,CSAPLGGRAKNIQYF,TGCAGTGCTCCTCTTGGCGGGAGGGCGAAAAACATTCAGTACTTC
TRBJ1-1,TRBV12-3/TRBV12-4,-,-,CASRGGGVEAFF,TGTGCCAGCAGGGGAGGAGGAGTTGAAGCTTTCTTT
TRBJ2-7,TRBV6-5,-,TRBD1,CASSPDRETYEQYF,TGTGCCAGCAGTCCAGACAGGGAGACCTACGAGCAGTACTTC
TRBJ2-1,TRBV18,-,TRBD2,CASSQGLAGLSYNEQFF,TGTGCCAGCTCTCAGGGACTAGCGGGCCTTTCCTACAATGAGCAGTTCTTC
TRBJ2-1,TRBV23-1,-,-,CASSHSKYILGTHNEQFF,TGCGCCAGCAGTCACTCAAAGTATATCCTGGGCACCCACAATGAGCAGTTCTTC
TRBJ2-7,TRBV29-1,few,-,CSVGQGSNEQYF,TGCAGCGTTGGTCAGGGATCCAACGAGCAGTACTTC
TRBJ2-7,TRBV29-1,-,-,CSAAKPGEQYF,TGCAGCGCCGCGAAACCCGGGGAGCAGTACTTC
TRBJ2-5,TRBV29-1,-,-,CSVEGGRETQYF,TGCAGCGTTGAAGGGGGTAGGGAGACCCAGTACTTC
TRBJ2-3,TRBV29-1,-,TRBD1,CSAAGTGRADTQYF,TGCAGCGCTGCCGGGACAGGGAGGGCAGATACGCAGTATTTT
TRBJ2-7,TRBV24-1,-,TRBD2,CATSDLQASGSYEQYF,TGTGCCACCAGTGATTTGCAGGCTAGCGGGAGCTACGAGCAGTACTTC
TRBJ1-2,TRBV28,-,-,CASSLRGQDYGYTF,TGTGCCAGCAGTTTAAGGGGCCAGGACTATGGCTACACCTTC
TRBJ2-7,TRBV3-1,-,-,CASSRMTGTTYEQYF,TGTGCCAGCAGCCGCATGACAGGCACTACCTACGAGCAGTACTTC
TRBJ2-5,TRBV12-3/TRBV12-4,-,-,CASIVPGGLGGETQYF,TGTGCCAGCATCGTTCCGGGGGGCCTGGGTGGAGAGACCCAGTACTTC
TRBJ2-3,TRBV3-1,-,-,CASSQATIRDTQYF,TGTGCCAGCAGCCAAGCCACGATAAGAGATACGCAGTATTTT
TRBJ2-7,TRBV3-1,-,TRBD1,CASSRGQGSSEQYF,TGTGCCAGCAGCCGAGGACAGGGGTCGAGCGAGCAGTACTTC
TRBJ2-6,TRBV12-3/TRBV12-4,once,-,CASSRTGANVLTF,TGTGCCAGCAGTCGAACTGGGGCCAACGTCCTGACTTTC
TRBJ2-2,TRBV29-1,-,-,CSVGRSGANTGELFF,TGCAGCGTTGGAAGATCAGGGGCGAACACCGGGGAGCTGTTTTTT
TRBJ2-7,TRBV7-2,once,-,CASSLMGTEQYF,TGTGCCAGCAGCTTGATGGGAACCGAGCAGTACTTC
TRBJ1-5,TRBV29-1,-,-,CSVVYADSPQSNQPQHF,TGCAGCGTTGTTTATGCGGATTCCCCGCAGAGCAATCAGCCCCAGCATTTT
TRBJ2-7,TRBV28,few,-,CASSFGSYEQYF,TGTGCCAGCAGTTTCGGATCCTACGAGCAGTACTTC
TRBJ2-7,TRBV28,-,TRBD1,CASVFTGGYEQYF,TGTGCCAGCGTTTTCACAGGGGGCTACGAGCAGTACTTC
TRBJ2-3,TRBV2,-,-,CASSEDPDTQYF,TGTGCCAGCAGTGAAGATCCAGATACGCAGTATTTT
TRBJ2-1,TRBV7-2,-,TRBD2,CASSFGGDEQFF,TGTGCCAGCAGCTTCGGGGGGGATGAGCAGTTCTTC
TRBJ2-6,TRBV7-2,-,-,CASSLDRNSGANVLTF,TGTGCCAGCAGCTTAGATAGGAACTCTGGGGCCAACGTCCTGACTTTC
TRBJ2-1,TRBV27,-,-,CASSPGTAEQFF,TGTGCCAGCAGTCCAGGGACCGCCGAGCAGTTCTTC
TRBJ1-2,TRBV3-1,-,-,CASSLTASNYGYTF,TGTGCCAGCAGCCTGACAGCTTCTAACTATGGCTACACCTTC
TRBJ2-7,TRBV21-1,-,-,CASPKISGRVVGEQYF,TGTGCCAGCCCGAAAATTAGCGGGAGGGTAGTCGGCGAGCAGTACTTC
TRBJ1-5,TRBV28,-,-,CASSSGPANRPQHF,TGTGCCAGCAGTTCGGGACCGGCCAACAGGCCCCAGCATTTT
TRBJ2-5,TRBV2,-,-,CASTRQDQETQYF,TGTGCCAGCACCCGACAGGATCAAGAGACCCAGTACTTC
TRBJ1-1,TRBV25-1,-,-,CASLGTANTEAFF,TGTGCCAGCCTTGGGACGGCGAACACTGAAGCTTTCTTT
TRBJ1-5,TRBV30,-,-,CAWSVRPGGQPQHF,TGTGCCTGGAGTGTACGGCCAGGCGGGCAGCCCCAGCATTTT
TRBJ2-7,TRBV3-1,-,-,CASSPRVFYEQYF,TGTGCCAGCAGCCCAAGGGTATTCTACGAGCAGTACTTC
TRBJ1-4,TRBV2,-,-,CASSEDSSREKLFF,TGTGCCAGCAGTGAAGACAGTTCCCGGGAAAAACTGTTTTTT
TRBJ2-2,TRBV3-1,-,TRBD2,CASSHRAGGPAGELFF,TGTGCCAGCAGCCACCGAGCGGGAGGGCCCGCCGGGGAGCTGTTTTTT
TRBJ2-3,TRBV2,-,TRBD2,CASSEFIPGLASSTDTQYF,TGTGCCAGCAGTGAATTTATTCCGGGACTAGCGTCTAGCACAGATACGCAGTATTTT
TRBJ1-5,TRBV5-1,-,-,CASSPDPSQPQHF,TGCGCCAGCAGCCCCGATCCGTCACAGCCCCAGCATTTT
TRBJ1-2,TRBV3-1,-,-,CASSQEVQSYGYTF,TGTGCCAGCAGCCAAGAAGTACAGAGCTATGGCTACACCTTC
TRBJ1-2,TRBV20-1,-,-,CSARVQVNYGYTF,TGCAGTGCTAGAGTTCAAGTTAACTATGGCTACACCTTC
TRBJ1-5,TRBV7-2,-,-,CASSPAPGDNQPQHF,TGTGCCAGCAGCCCCGCTCCCGGGGACAATCAGCCCCAGCATTTT
TRBJ2-7,TRBV5-1,-,TRBD2,CASRVSGGLSYEQYF,TGCGCCAGCAGGGTATCGGGAGGCCTCTCCTACGAGCAGTACTTC
TRBJ2-3,TRBV20-1,-,-,CSASPGGSDTQYF,TGCAGTGCTAGTCCTGGCGGGTCAGATACGCAGTATTTT
TRBJ2-3,TRBV5-1,-,-,CASSLTGADTQYF,TGCGCCAGCAGCTTGACTGGGGCAGATACGCAGTATTTT
TRBJ2-1,TRBV5-1,once,-,CASHPGGLLLEGEQFF,TGCGCCAGCCACCCCGGGGGGCTCCTACTGGAGGGTGAGCAGTTCTTC
TRBJ1-1,TRBV3-1,-,-,CASSQVDNTEAFF,TGTGCCAGCAGCCAAGTAGACAACACTGAAGCTTTCTTT
TRBJ1-2,TRBV2,-,TRBD1,CASTQGQGPRYGYTF,TGTGCCAGCACCCAAGGACAGGGGCCCCGTTATGGCTACACCTTC
TRBJ2-2,TRBV12-3/TRBV12-4,-,-,CASSLARSSGELFF,TGTGCCAGCAGTTTAGCACGGAGTTCCGGGGAGCTGTTTTTT
TRBJ1-1,TRBV6-6,-,TRBD1,CASSYSGQGTEAFF,TGTGCCAGCAGTTACTCGGGACAGGGCACTGAAGCTTTCTTT